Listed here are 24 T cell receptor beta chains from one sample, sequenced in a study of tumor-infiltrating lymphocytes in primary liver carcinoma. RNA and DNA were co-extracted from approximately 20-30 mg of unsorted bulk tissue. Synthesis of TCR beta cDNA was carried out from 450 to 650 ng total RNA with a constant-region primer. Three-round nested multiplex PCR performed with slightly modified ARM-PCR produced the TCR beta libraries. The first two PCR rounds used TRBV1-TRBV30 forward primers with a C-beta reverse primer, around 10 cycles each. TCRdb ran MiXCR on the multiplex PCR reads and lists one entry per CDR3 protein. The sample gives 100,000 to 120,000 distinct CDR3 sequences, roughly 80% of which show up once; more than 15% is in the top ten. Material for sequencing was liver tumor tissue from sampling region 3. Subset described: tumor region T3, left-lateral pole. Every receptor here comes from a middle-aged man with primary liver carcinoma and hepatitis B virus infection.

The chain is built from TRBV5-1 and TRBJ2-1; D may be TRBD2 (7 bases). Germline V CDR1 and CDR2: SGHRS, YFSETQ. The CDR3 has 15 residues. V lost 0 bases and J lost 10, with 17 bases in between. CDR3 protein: CASSLAGLTGHEQFF. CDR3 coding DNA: TGCGCCAGCAGCTTGGCGGGACTAACGGGACACGAGCAGTTCTTC.

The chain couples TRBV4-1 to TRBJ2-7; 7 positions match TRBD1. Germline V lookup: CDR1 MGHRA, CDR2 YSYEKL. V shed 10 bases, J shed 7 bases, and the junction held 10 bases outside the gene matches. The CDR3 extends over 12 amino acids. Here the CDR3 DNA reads TGCGCCAACAAGGGGGCAGGGGAAGAGCAGTACTTC. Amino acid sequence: CANKGAGEEQYF.

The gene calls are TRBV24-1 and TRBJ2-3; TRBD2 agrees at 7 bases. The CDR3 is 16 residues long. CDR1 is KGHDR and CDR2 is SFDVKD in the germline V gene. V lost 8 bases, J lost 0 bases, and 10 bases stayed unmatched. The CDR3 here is CATNGRGTISTDTQYF. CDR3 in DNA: TGTGCCACCAATGGGAGGGGAACGATTAGCACAGATACGCAGTATTTT.

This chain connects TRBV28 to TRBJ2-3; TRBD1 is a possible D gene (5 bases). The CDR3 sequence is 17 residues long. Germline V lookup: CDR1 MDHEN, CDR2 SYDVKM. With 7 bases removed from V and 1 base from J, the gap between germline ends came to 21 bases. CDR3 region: CASKFQGKGAGTDTQYF. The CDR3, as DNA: TGTGCCAGCAAATTCCAGGGAAAGGGTGCGGGCACAGATACGCAGTATTTT.

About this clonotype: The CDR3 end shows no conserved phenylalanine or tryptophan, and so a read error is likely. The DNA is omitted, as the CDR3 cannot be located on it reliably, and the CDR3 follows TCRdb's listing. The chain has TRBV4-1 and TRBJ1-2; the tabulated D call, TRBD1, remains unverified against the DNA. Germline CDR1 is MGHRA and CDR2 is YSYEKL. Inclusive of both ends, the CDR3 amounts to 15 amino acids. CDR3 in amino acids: CASSQTGTQNYGYAL.

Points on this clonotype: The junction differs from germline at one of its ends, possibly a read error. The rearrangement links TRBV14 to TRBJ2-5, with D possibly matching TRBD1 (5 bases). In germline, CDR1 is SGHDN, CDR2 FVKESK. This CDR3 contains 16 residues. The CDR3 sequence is CASSRARTPIQETQYF. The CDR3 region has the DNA TGTGCCAGCAGCCGCGCACGGACACCAATCCAAGAGACTCAGTACTTC.

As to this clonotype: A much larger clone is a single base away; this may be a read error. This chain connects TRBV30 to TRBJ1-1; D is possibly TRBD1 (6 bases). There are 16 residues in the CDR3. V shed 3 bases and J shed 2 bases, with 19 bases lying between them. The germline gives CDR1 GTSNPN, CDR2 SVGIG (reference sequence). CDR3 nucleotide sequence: TGTGCCTGGAGGGACCAAGGAAGGGGGACTAACACTGAAGCTTTCTTT. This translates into CAWRDQGRGTNTEAFF. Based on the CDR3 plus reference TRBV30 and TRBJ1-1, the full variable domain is SQTIHQWPATLVQPVGSPLSLECTVEGTSNPNLYWYRQAAGRGLQLLFYSVGIGQISSEVPQNLSASRPQDRQFILSSKKLLLSDSGFYLCAWRDQGRGTNTEAFFGQGTRLTVV.

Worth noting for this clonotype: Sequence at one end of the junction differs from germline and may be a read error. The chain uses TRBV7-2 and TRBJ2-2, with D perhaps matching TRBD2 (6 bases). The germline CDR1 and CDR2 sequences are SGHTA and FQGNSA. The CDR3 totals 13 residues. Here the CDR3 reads CASTSQLTGGLFF. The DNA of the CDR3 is TGTGCCAGCACCTCCCAACTGACCGGGGGGCTGTTTTTT.

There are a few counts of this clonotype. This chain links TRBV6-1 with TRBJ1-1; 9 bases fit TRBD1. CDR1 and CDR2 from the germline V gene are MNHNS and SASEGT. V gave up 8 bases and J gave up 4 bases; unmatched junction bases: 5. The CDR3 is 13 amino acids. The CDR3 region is CASPMTGGTEAFF. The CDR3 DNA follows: TGTGCCAGCCCTATGACAGGGGGCACTGAAGCTTTCTTT.

CDR3 sequence: CASRSQHRSFSYNEQFF. CDR3 DNA: TGTGCCAGCAGATCCCAGCATAGGTCTTTCTCCTACAATGAGCAGTTCTTC. V usage is TRBV11-1 and J usage is TRBJ2-1; D is unclear. Between the trimmed V and J ends, which lost 6 bases and 0 bases, there was a span of 18 bases. The CDR3 is 17 amino acids. In germline, CDR1 is SGHAT, CDR2 FQDESV (reference sequence). The full variable domain, rest sourced from reference TRBV11-1 and TRBJ2-1, is EAEVAQSPRYKITEKSQAVAFWCDPISGHATLYWYRQILGQGPELLVQFQDESVVDDSQLPKDRFSAERLKGVDSTLKIQPAELGDSAMYLCASRSQHRSFSYNEQFFGPGTRLTVL.

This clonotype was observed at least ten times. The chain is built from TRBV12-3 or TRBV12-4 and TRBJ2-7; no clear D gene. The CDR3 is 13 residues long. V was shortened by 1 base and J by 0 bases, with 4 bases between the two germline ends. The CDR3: CASSLGFSYEQYF. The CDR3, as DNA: TGTGCCAGCAGTTTAGGGTTCTCCTACGAGCAGTACTTC.

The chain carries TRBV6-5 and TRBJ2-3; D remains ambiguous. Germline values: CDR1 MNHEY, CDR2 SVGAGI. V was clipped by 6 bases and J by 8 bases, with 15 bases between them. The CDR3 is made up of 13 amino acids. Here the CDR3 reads CASRIPGPGTQYF. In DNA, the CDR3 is TGTGCCAGCAGAATCCCGGGCCCCGGTACGCAGTATTTT.

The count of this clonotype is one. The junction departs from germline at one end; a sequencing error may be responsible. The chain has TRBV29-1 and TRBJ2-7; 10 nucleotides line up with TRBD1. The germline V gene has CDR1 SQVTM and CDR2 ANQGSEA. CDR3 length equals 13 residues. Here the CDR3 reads CSLRQGASGEQYF. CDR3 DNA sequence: TGCAGCCTTAGACAGGGGGCGTCGGGCGAGCAATACTTC.

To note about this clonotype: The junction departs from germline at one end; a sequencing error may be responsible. The CDR3 DNA reads TGTGCCAGCAGCTTGAGACGGAGCCGCCCTGGGTACAGTGAGCAGTTCTTC. Protein product: CASSLRRSRPGYSEQFF. The chain has TRBV5-6 and TRBJ2-1; no firm D call. Germline V gene data show CDR1 as SGHDT and CDR2 as YYEEEE. The CDR3 loop spans 17 amino acids.

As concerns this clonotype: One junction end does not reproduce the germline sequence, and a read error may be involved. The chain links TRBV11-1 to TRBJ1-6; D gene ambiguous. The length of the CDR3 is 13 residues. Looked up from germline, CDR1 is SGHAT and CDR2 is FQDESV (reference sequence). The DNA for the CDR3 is TGTTCCAGCAGCCGGGCACTGGTTTCACCCCCCCACTTT. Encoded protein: CSSSRALVSPPHF.

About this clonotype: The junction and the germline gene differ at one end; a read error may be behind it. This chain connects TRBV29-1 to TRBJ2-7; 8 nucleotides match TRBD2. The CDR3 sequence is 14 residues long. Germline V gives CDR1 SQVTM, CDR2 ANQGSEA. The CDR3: CSVRPGLGVREQHF. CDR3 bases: TGCAGCGTTAGACCGGGACTAGGTGTCCGCGAGCAGCACTTC.

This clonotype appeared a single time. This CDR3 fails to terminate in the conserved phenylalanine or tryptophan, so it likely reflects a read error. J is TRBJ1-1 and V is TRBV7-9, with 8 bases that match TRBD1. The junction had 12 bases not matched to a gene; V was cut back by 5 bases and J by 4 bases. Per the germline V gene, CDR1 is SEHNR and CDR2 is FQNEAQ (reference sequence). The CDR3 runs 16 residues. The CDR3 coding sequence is TGTGCCAGCAGCCCCCGGGGAACAGGGGGAATCACTGAAGCTTTCGTT. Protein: CASSPRGTGGITEAFV.

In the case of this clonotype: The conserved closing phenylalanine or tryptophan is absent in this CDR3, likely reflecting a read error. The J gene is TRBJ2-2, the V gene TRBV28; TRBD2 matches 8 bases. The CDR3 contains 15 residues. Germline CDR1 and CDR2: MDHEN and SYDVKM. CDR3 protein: CASSRGLGNTVELFC. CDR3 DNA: TGTGCCAGCAGTAGGGGACTAGGCAACACCGTGGAGCTGTTTTGT.

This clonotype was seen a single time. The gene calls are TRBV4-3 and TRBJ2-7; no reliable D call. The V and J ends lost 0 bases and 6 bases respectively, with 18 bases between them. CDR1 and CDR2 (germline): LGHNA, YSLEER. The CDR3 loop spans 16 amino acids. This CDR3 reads CASSQEARSRYREQYF. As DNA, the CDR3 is TGCGCCAGCAGCCAAGAGGCGAGGAGCAGATACCGCGAGCAGTACTTC.

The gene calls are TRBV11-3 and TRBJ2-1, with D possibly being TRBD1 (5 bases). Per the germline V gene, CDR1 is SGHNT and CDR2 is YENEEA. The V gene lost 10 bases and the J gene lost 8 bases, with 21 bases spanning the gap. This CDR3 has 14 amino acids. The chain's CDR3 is CANNSTVVLHEQFF. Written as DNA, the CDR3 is TGTGCCAACAACTCGACAGTGGTTTTGCATGAGCAGTTCTTC.

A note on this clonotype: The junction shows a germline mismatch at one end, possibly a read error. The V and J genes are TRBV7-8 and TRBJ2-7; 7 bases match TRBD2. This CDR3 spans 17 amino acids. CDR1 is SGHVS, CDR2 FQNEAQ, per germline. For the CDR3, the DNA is TGTGCCAGCAGCCTGAAGGGAGGGACTACTGTTACCCTCGAGCATAACTTC. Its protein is CASSLKGGTTVTLEHNF.

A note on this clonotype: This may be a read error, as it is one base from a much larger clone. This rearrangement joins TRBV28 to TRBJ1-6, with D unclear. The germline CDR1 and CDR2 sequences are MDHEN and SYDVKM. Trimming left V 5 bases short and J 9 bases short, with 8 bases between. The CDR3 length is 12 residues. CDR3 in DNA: TGTGCCAGCAGTATACGCGCTTCACCCCTCCACTTT. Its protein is CASSIRASPLHF. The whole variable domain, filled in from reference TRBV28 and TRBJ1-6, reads DVKVTQSSRYLVKRTGEKVFLECVQDMDHENMFWYRQDPGLGLRLIYFSYDVKMKEKGDIPEGYSVSREKKERFSLILESASTNQTSMYLCASSIRASPLHFGNGTRLTVT.

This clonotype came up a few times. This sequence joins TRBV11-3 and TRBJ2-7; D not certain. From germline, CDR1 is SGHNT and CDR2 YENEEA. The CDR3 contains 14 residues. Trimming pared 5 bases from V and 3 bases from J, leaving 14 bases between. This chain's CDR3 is CASSHGEEDYEQYF. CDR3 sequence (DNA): TGTGCCAGCAGCCATGGAGAAGAGGACTACGAGCAGTACTTC.

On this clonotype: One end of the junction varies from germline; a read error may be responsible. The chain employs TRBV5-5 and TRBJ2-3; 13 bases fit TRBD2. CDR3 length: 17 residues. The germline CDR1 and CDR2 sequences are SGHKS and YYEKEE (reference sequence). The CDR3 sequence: CVSSPTGTSGTGDTQYF. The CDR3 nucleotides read TGTGTCAGCAGCCCGACCGGGACTAGCGGGACTGGAGATACGCAGTATTTT.